This T cell receptor beta chain was found in a study of shared clonotypes between healthy human individuals. Assay: immunoSEQ multiplex PCR; the TCRdb copy retains only in-frame clones and omits some. The sample consists of roughly 1,100,000 clones, roughly 75% of them appearing once. The V gene lost 6 bases and the J gene lost 2 bases, with 11 bases spanning the gap. The CDR3 is 12 residues long. Germline V gene lookup returns CDR1 SQVTM and CDR2 ANQGSEA. The sequenced sample was memory CD4+ T cells sorted from blood. As to subset: CD45RA-negative fraction. The origin of this receptor is a man between 18 and 29 years old in good health. V usage is TRBV29-1 and J usage is TRBJ2-7; D is unclear. The DNA of the CDR3 is TGCAGCGTGGAGAGCCAGACCTACGAGCAGTACTTC. Translating it yields CSVESQTYEQYF.